A selection of T cell receptor beta chains follows, all from one sample in a study of T cells expressing NK-cell markers. From the 5' RACE reads, TCRdb lists one entry per CDR3 protein and no DNA. The sample data list around 260,000 distinct CDR3 sequences. Sequences were obtained from blood T cells: a sorted CD56 or NKG2C T cell subset, CD4+ or CD8+ T cells, or bulk PBMC T cells (not recorded which). The origin of the receptors is a woman aged 18 to 69 in good health. CDR3s include the opening cysteine and the closing phenylalanine or tryptophan.

TRBV6-4	TRBJ2-5	CASSDSCKRNQETQYF
TRBV20-1	TRBJ1-5	CSARDGSLAGTGYQPQHF
TRBV5-4	TRBJ2-5	CASSLGQGLMETQYF
TRBV20-1	TRBJ2-3	CSAAPTRGTDTQYF
TRBV4-3	TRBJ2-5	CASSPKSPRVAETQYF
TRBV9	TRBJ2-7	CASSVGGRGSEQYF
TRBV2	TRBJ2-1	CASSAALTSGRAQGEQFF
TRBV12-3/TRBV12-4	TRBJ2-3	CASSHQDTQYF
TRBV28	TRBJ2-5	CASSLNVGTKYQETQYF
TRBV6-6	TRBJ2-3	CASSGRLGDTQYF
TRBV3-1	TRBJ2-4	CASSRDRGRPNIQYF
TRBV7-2	TRBJ2-7	CASSLARRTDSSYEQYF
TRBV19	TRBJ2-1	CASSKGGSPYNEQFF
TRBV6-1	TRBJ2-7	CASRGQGTYEQYF
TRBV20-1	TRBJ2-7	CSATGRGGHEQYF
TRBV4-3	TRBJ1-2	CASSKKGWRESYTF
TRBV4-2	TRBJ2-6	CASSQADRAGANVLTF
TRBV11-3	TRBJ2-1	CASSHGTYNEQFF
TRBV4-1	TRBJ2-1	CASTQGQGLYNEQFF
TRBV9	TRBJ2-2	CASSSNRGRVVTGELFF
TRBV7-9	TRBJ2-7	CASSSGHSYEQYF
TRBV5-1	TRBJ2-3	CASSTRLAGGDTQYF
TRBV4-3	TRBJ2-3	CASSGGSSTDTQYF
TRBV2	TRBJ2-1	CASTPLTGGRARNEQFF
TRBV5-1	TRBJ2-4	CASSSDPGGNIQYF
TRBV6-1	TRBJ2-1	CASSRTSGRVGGKFF
TRBV20-1	TRBJ2-5	CSAMGPRFAETQYF
TRBV5-6	TRBJ2-2	CASSSRPGLTGELFF
TRBV6-2/TRBV6-3	TRBJ2-3	CASNTVAGAKDTQYF
TRBV7-3	TRBJ2-5	CASSRRAQETQYF
TRBV11-2	TRBJ2-1	CASSLVARSHNEQFF
TRBV6-1	TRBJ1-1	CASSTTGATTEAFF
TRBV14	TRBJ1-3	CASSPRASGNTIYF
TRBV29-1	TRBJ2-4	CSVVRTTPLAKNIQYF
TRBV7-2	TRBJ2-1	CASSSRTSASSYNEQFF
TRBV7-9	TRBJ1-5	CASSSGAFGNQPQHF
TRBV20-1	TRBJ2-3	CSARRRGTTDTQYF
TRBV7-2	TRBJ2-7	CASSLGVGEQYF
TRBV6-1	TRBJ1-3	CASAPPGSGNTIYF
TRBV4-3	TRBJ1-6	CASSQEGGGGSPLHF
TRBV7-2	TRBJ2-5	CASSTDQETQYF
TRBV12-3/TRBV12-4	TRBJ1-6	CASSRERGANSPLHF
TRBV12-3/TRBV12-4	TRBJ1-1	CASSLEPFMNTEAFF
TRBV7-2	TRBJ2-1	CASSLAEGNEQFF
TRBV25-1	TRBJ2-3	CASRNPGRSAADTQYF
TRBV5-1	TRBJ2-3	CASSFARLAGGTDTQYF
TRBV5-4	TRBJ2-2	CASSLPSGVNTGELFF
TRBV12-3/TRBV12-4	TRBJ1-2	CASSLGRDRPTYGYTF
TRBV7-2	TRBJ1-4	CASSLTGYEKLFF
TRBV24-1	TRBJ2-5	CATSDAPLPWPQETQYF
TRBV5-6	TRBJ2-1	CASSLRSGTSTQFF
TRBV6-2/TRBV6-3	TRBJ2-2	CASSYLSQTGELFF
TRBV20-1	TRBJ2-7	CSATDRFLSYEQYF
TRBV18	TRBJ2-7	CASSPDRGVYEQYF
TRBV7-2	TRBJ2-4	CASSLAAGQSENIQYF
TRBV12-3/TRBV12-4	TRBJ1-1	CASSPTRDRGPWGMNTEAFF
TRBV12-3/TRBV12-4	TRBJ1-2	CASSPLGYGYTF
TRBV6-1	TRBJ2-1	CASSAPLAGEANEQFF
TRBV20-1	TRBJ2-5	CSAGPGTRASETQYF
TRBV12-3/TRBV12-4	TRBJ1-6	CASSFRPGVHSPLHF